The 28 T cell receptor beta chains in this list originate from one sample, sequenced in a study of T cell responses to AZD1222 COVID-19 vaccine. TCRdb's copy holds only in-frame clones and misses some; the assay was immunoSEQ multiplex PCR. The data hold roughly 140,000 clones, with around nine tenths observed a single time. The material was peripheral blood, obtained on day 0 of AZD1222 vaccination. These receptors were obtained from an adult in good health.

This clone showed up just once. This chain joins TRBV7-2 and TRBJ2-1, with TRBD2 matching over 10 bases. Germline V gives CDR1 SGHTA, CDR2 FQGNSA. V gave up 5 bases and J gave up 3 bases; unmatched junction bases: 1. The CDR3 is made up of 14 amino acids. The CDR3 region has the DNA TGTGCCAGCAGCCCTAGCGGGAGCTACAATGAGCAGTTCTTC. It codes for CASSPSGSYNEQFF. Supplemented by reference TRBV7-2 and TRBJ2-1, the full variable domain reads GAGVSQSPSNKVTEKGKDVELRCDPISGHTALYWYRQSLGQGLEFLIYFQGNSAPDKSGLPSDRFSAERTGGSVSTLTIQRTQQEDSAVYLCASSPSGSYNEQFFGPGTRLTVL.

The V call is TRBV19, the J call TRBJ2-7, with unresolved D. The germline V gene encodes CDR1 LNHDA and CDR2 SQIVND (reference sequence). This CDR3 comprises 13 residues. The V end was cut by 1 base, the J end by 4 bases, with 8 bases between. For the CDR3, the DNA is TGTGCCAGTAGTATAGGAGGAGTATACGAGCAGTACTTC. Protein sequence: CASSIGGVYEQYF.

The rearrangement links TRBV19 to TRBJ1-1; 7 bases agree with TRBD1. CDR1 and CDR2 (germline): LNHDA, SQIVND (reference sequence). The V segment lost 7 bases and the J segment 0 bases; nucleotides outside the gene matches: 5. The CDR3 extends over 14 amino acids. The CDR3 here is CASTTGQLNTEAFF. In DNA, the CDR3 is TGTGCCAGTACCACGGGACAGTTGAACACTGAAGCTTTCTTT.

The V call is TRBV19, the J call TRBJ2-2, with D perhaps being TRBD1 or TRBD2 (5 bases each). The V gene lost 2 bases and the J gene lost 2 bases, with 9 bases spanning the gap. The CDR3 is made up of 15 amino acids. Germline assignment: CDR1 LNHDA and CDR2 SQIVND (reference sequence). CDR3 sequence reads: CASSIMGDNTGELFF. In DNA form, the CDR3 reads TGTGCCAGTAGTATAATGGGGGACAACACCGGGGAGCTGTTTTTT.

This chain joins TRBV3-1 (or the pseudogene TRBV3-2) and TRBJ2-7; 15 bases are a match to TRBD2. The CDR3 is made up of 15 amino acids. V dropped 5 bases and J dropped 6; count of bases not matched to a gene: 5. From germline, CDR1 is LGHDT and CDR2 YNNKEL (reference sequence). This CDR3 is CASSSTGLAGGEQYF. Written as DNA, the CDR3 is TGTGCCAGCAGCTCAACGGGACTAGCGGGGGGCGAGCAGTACTTC.

The rearrangement joins TRBV24-1 to TRBJ2-5, with TRBD2 identical over 12 bases. The J segment lost 5 bases and the V segment lost 5 bases, leaving 8 bases of the junction unmatched. The CDR3 length is 16 residues. Germline V gene sequence: CDR1 KGHDR, CDR2 SFDVKD. This CDR3 is CATSGISGTSGETQYF. CDR3 in DNA: TGTGCCACCAGTGGGATTTCCGGGACTAGCGGGGAGACCCAGTACTTC.

The chain combines TRBV29-1 with TRBJ2-7; 13 bases are a match to TRBD2. J was trimmed by 6 bases and V by 6 bases; bases with no gene match: 8. Germline V CDR1 and CDR2: SQVTM, ANQGSEA. CDR3 size: 14 residues. The DNA for the CDR3 is TGCAGCGTGGGACTAGCGGGAAAGGAGTTCGAGCAGTACTTC. This translates into CSVGLAGKEFEQYF.

In this sample, this clone turned up once. This chain links TRBV3-1 (or the pseudogene TRBV3-2) with TRBJ2-1; 8 nucleotides agree with TRBD2. CDR3 length equals 14 residues. The V gene's germline CDR1 is LGHDT and CDR2 YNNKEL (reference sequence). V was clipped by 3 bases and J by 10 bases; unmatched bases: 8. CDR3 sequence reads: CASSQEHIAGEQFF. CDR3 coding DNA: TGTGCCAGCAGCCAGGAACACATAGCGGGAGAGCAGTTCTTC.

The genes are TRBV12-3 or TRBV12-4 and TRBJ1-2; D ambiguous. V lost 6 bases, J lost 4 bases, and 9 bases lay in between. This CDR3 spans 12 amino acids. The CDR3 DNA sequence: TGTGCCAGCAGCCCGGCGGTCTATGGCTACACCTTC. It specifies CASSPAVYGYTF.

The chain joins TRBV6-5 to TRBJ1-2, with D possibly being TRBD1 (5 bases). V gave up 8 bases and J gave up 2 bases, with 15 bases separating them. CDR1 is MNHEY, CDR2 SVGAGI, per germline. The CDR3 extends over 14 amino acids. In DNA form, the CDR3 reads TGTGCCAGCGGGTTAGAGGGGCCAAACTATGGCTACACCTTC. It translates to CASGLEGPNYGYTF.

The chain recombines TRBV7-9 with TRBJ1-1; 7 positions match TRBD1. This CDR3 region has 15 residues. Per germline, CDR1 SEHNR and CDR2 FQNEAQ (reference sequence). V lost 4 bases and J lost 1; bases outside the gene matches: 6. The DNA for the CDR3 is TGTGCCAGCAGCTCCCGGGACAGAAAGAACACTGAAGCTTTCTTT. Its protein product is CASSSRDRKNTEAFF.

The chain combines TRBV20-1 with TRBJ2-1; D ambiguous. V was trimmed by 3 bases and J by 6 bases, leaving 3 bases between them. There are 10 residues in the CDR3. The germline gives CDR1 DFQATT, CDR2 SNEGSKA (reference sequence). The CDR3 loop reads CSASVNEQFF. The CDR3 DNA follows: TGCAGTGCTAGTGTCAATGAGCAGTTCTTC.

The genes are TRBV7-2 and TRBJ1-1, with D hard to call. V was shortened by 5 bases and J by 5 bases, with 12 bases between the two germline ends. The CDR3 consists of 13 residues. Germline CDR1 SGHTA, CDR2 FQGNSA. CDR3 amino acids: CASSADEGTEAFF. Here the CDR3 DNA reads TGTGCCAGCAGCGCAGATGAGGGAACTGAAGCTTTCTTT.

CDR3 nucleotide sequence: TGTGCCAGCAGTGCCGGGCCGTACACTGAAGCTTTCTTT. Its protein product is CASSAGPYTEAFF. The chain couples TRBV25-1 to TRBJ1-1; D is undetermined. From germline, CDR1 is MGHDK and CDR2 SYGVNS. This CDR3 is built from 13 residues. V dropped 4 bases and J dropped 3 bases, with 9 bases sitting between them.

The chain joins TRBV4-2 to TRBJ1-1; D unresolved. The germline CDR1 and CDR2 sequences are LGHNA and YNFKEQ. This CDR3 has 12 amino acids. The V and J ends lost 10 bases and 0 bases respectively, with 9 bases between them. This CDR3 reads CATGPMNTEAFF. The CDR3, as DNA: TGTGCCACCGGACCCATGAACACTGAAGCTTTCTTT.

V and J are TRBV2 and TRBJ1-2; tentative D call: TRBD1 (5 bases). Trimming removed 7 bases at V and 4 bases at J, with 22 bases between. The length of the CDR3 is 16 residues. The V gene's germline CDR1 is SNHLY and CDR2 FYNNEI. This CDR3 reads CASIITGVLLSYGYTF. CDR3 nucleotide sequence: TGTGCCAGCATTATCACAGGAGTTCTACTCAGCTATGGCTACACCTTC.

The chain employs TRBV7-2 and TRBJ1-3; TRBD1 might be the D (6 bases). CDR3 length: 16 amino acids. With 1 base removed from V and 2 bases from J, the gap between germline ends came to 12 bases. From germline, CDR1 is SGHTA and CDR2 FQGNSA. The DNA for the CDR3 is TGTGCCAGCAGCTTAGTGGCCGGGACACCTGGAAACACCATATATTTT. The encoded protein is CASSLVAGTPGNTIYF.

The genes are TRBV5-8 and TRBJ1-1; 9 nucleotides match TRBD1. With V trimmed by 0 bases and J by 5 bases, 5 bases remained unmatched. The CDR3 runs 15 residues. Looked up from germline, CDR1 is SGHTS and CDR2 is YDEGEE. The CDR3 coding sequence is TGTGCCAGCAGCTTGGTGGGACAGGGAGGTACTGAAGCTTTCTTT. It translates to CASSLVGQGGTEAFF. Supplemented by reference TRBV5-8 and TRBJ1-1, the full variable domain reads EAGVTQSPTHLIKTRGQQATLRCSPISGHTSVYWYQQALGLGLQFLLWYDEGEERNRGNFPPRFSGRQFPNYSSELNVNALELEDSALYLCASSLVGQGGTEAFFGQGTRLTVV.

The chain combines TRBV3-1 (or the pseudogene TRBV3-2) with TRBJ2-6; a weak D match, TRBD1 (6 bases). Trimming shortened V by 4 bases and J by 3 bases, and 13 bases separated the two germline ends. Germline V gene sequence: CDR1 LGHDT, CDR2 YNNKEL (reference sequence). This CDR3 has 16 amino acids. In DNA form, the CDR3 reads TGTGCCAGCAGCCTCCGCAGGGGAAGTGGGGCCAACGTCCTGACTTTC. This encodes CASSLRRGSGANVLTF.

This clone has only a few counts. This chain links TRBV25-1 with TRBJ1-6; the D gene is possibly TRBD1 (5 bases). There are 14 residues in the CDR3. CDR1 is MGHDK and CDR2 is SYGVNS in the germline V gene. V was cut by 0 bases and J by 8 bases, with 8 bases left in between. In DNA, the CDR3 is TGTGCCAGCAGTGAATATGGAGGGGATTCACCCCTCCACTTT. Protein sequence: CASSEYGGDSPLHF.

The chain links TRBV4-1 to TRBJ2-7; TRBD1 matches at 7 bases. The CDR3 loop spans 16 amino acids. Per germline, CDR1 MGHRA and CDR2 YSYEKL. V lost 0 bases, J lost 3 bases, and 8 bases stayed unmatched. CDR3 sequence (DNA): TGCGCCAGCAGCCAAGATTTACGGACAGGAGACTACGAGCAGTACTTC. Its protein is CASSQDLRTGDYEQYF.

In this sample, this clone turned up a few times. This chain links TRBV11-3 with TRBJ2-7; D unresolved. Germline CDR1 and CDR2: SGHNT and YENEEA. The CDR3 covers 13 residues. The V end was cut by 5 bases, the J end by 3 bases, with 11 bases between. In nucleotides, the CDR3 is TGTGCCAGCAGCCAAGGCCCCCTCTACGAGCAGTACTTC. It is translated as CASSQGPLYEQYF.

This rearrangement joins TRBV3-1 (or the pseudogene TRBV3-2) to TRBJ1-5; a weak D match, TRBD1 (6 bases). V shed 1 base and J shed 3 bases, with 13 bases lying between them. CDR1 is LGHDT, CDR2 YNNKEL, per germline (reference sequence). The CDR3 length is 16 residues. The chain's CDR3 is CASSQGSGVSNQPQHF. The CDR3 DNA reads as TGTGCCAGCAGCCAAGGGTCAGGGGTCTCCAATCAGCCCCAGCATTTT.

The chain couples TRBV27 to TRBJ2-2, with D possibly matching TRBD2 (6 bases). CDR1 MNHEY and CDR2 SMNVEV come from the germline V gene (reference sequence). Trimming took off 1 base at V and 5 bases at J, with 14 bases between the two ends. This CDR3 has 16 amino acids. The DNA of the CDR3 is TGTGCCAGCAGTTTATTCCGGGACTTGCGGACCGGGGAGCTGTTTTTT. Its protein product is CASSLFRDLRTGELFF.

The chain recombines TRBV28 with TRBJ1-2; D uncertain. This CDR3 spans 14 amino acids. Germline V gene lookup returns CDR1 MDHEN and CDR2 SYDVKM. The V end was cut by 5 bases, the J end by 4 bases, with 14 bases between. For the CDR3, the DNA is TGTGCCAGCAGTGAAGTGAGGGTAGCCTATGGCTACACCTTC. Translating gives CASSEVRVAYGYTF.

The rearrangement uses TRBV7-3 and TRBJ2-2, with 16 bases identical to TRBD2. Germline CDR1 reads SGHTA; CDR2 reads FQGTGA. V was clipped by 2 bases and J by 4 bases; unmatched bases: 10. The length of the CDR3 is 20 residues. The DNA of the CDR3 is TGTGCCAGCAGCTTAGGACAGGGACTAGCGGGAGGGCCTGGCACCGGGGAGCTGTTTTTT. It translates to CASSLGQGLAGGPGTGELFF.

The CDR3 region is CAIRGTGEETQYF. The CDR3 DNA reads as TGTGCCATCAGAGGGACAGGCGAGGAGACCCAGTACTTC. V gene TRBV10-3 combines with J gene TRBJ2-5; 8 bases are shared with TRBD1. Germline CDR1 is ENHRY and CDR2 is SYGVKD. The V and J ends lost 6 bases and 5 bases, in that order; junction bases with no gene match: 5. The CDR3 has 13 amino acids.

The genes are TRBV5-1 and TRBJ2-1; 15 bases line up with TRBD2. With V trimmed by 7 bases and J by 11 bases, 10 bases remained unmatched. The CDR3 extends over 15 amino acids. Germline loops: CDR1 SGHRS, CDR2 YFSETQ. CDR3 loop: CASGLGLAGGEKQFF. The CDR3 DNA sequence: TGCGCCAGCGGATTGGGACTAGCGGGAGGAGAGAAGCAGTTCTTC. Together with reference TRBV5-1 and TRBJ2-1, the CDR3 gives the full variable domain: KAGVTQTPRYLIKTRGQQVTLSCSPISGHRSVSWYQQTPGQGLQFLFEYFSETQRNKGNFPGRFSGRQFSNSRSEMNVSTLELGDSALYLCASGLGLAGGEKQFFGPGTRLTVL.